What follows are 21 T cell receptor beta chains derived from one specimen sequenced in a study of cytomegalovirus exposure and HLA in healthy donors. The method was immunoSEQ multiplex PCR; TCRdb's version includes in-frame clones alone and lacks a portion of them. The data hold some 43,000 clones, with approximately 90% observed a single time. The sequencing sample was made of PBMCs. Every receptor here comes from a young man in good health and CMV-seronegative.

The rearrangement joins TRBV6-4 to TRBJ2-3, with 8 bases identical to TRBD2. V dropped 3 bases and J dropped 6; count of bases not matched to a gene: 8. Germline CDR1 is MRHNA and CDR2 is SNTAGT. This CDR3 spans 15 amino acids. In DNA, the CDR3 is TGTGCCAGCAGTGAAGGACTAGCCTCTTGGGATACGCAGTATTTT. It translates to CASSEGLASWDTQYF.

This chain connects TRBV6-1 to TRBJ2-7, with D possibly matching TRBD2 (5 bases). The germline CDR1 and CDR2 sequences are MNHNS and SASEGT. The CDR3 runs to 13 residues. Trimming took off 7 bases at V and 4 bases at J, with 14 bases between the two ends. The CDR3 coding sequence is TGTGCCAGCACCCAAGACGGGAAATACGAGCAGTACTTC. This codes for CASTQDGKYEQYF.

V and J are TRBV27 and TRBJ2-3; 11 bases match TRBD1. CDR1 and CDR2 from the germline V gene are MNHEY and SMNVEV (reference sequence). There are 15 residues in the CDR3. The trim removed 6 bases at V and 3 bases at J, leaving 5 bases unmatched. In DNA form, the CDR3 reads TGTGCCAGCAGCCACGGACAGGGGGCTACAGATACGCAGTATTTT. Encoded protein: CASSHGQGATDTQYF.

J is TRBJ2-7 and V is TRBV27, with TRBD2 identical over 9 bases. The J segment lost 3 bases and the V segment lost 0 bases, leaving 9 bases of the junction unmatched. This CDR3 has 17 residues. Germline V gene data show CDR1 as MNHEY and CDR2 as SMNVEV (reference sequence). The CDR3 is CASSLSAALAGFYEQYF. The CDR3 DNA reads as TGTGCCAGCAGTTTATCAGCGGCCCTAGCGGGATTCTACGAGCAGTACTTC.

V is TRBV10-3 and J is TRBJ1-2; D might be TRBD1 (5 bases). The germline V gene has CDR1 ENHRY and CDR2 SYGVKD. CDR3 length equals 12 residues. Trimming stripped 10 bases from V and 8 bases from J, with 17 bases between. CDR3 sequence reads: CATTMEGRGYTF. CDR3 nucleotide sequence: TGTGCCACCACCATGGAGGGGCGAGGCTACACCTTC.

The chain has TRBV6-5 and TRBJ2-1; D uncertain. The CDR3 runs to 11 residues. V gave up 2 bases and J gave up 10 bases, with 6 bases separating them. Germline V gene data show CDR1 as MNHEY and CDR2 as SVGAGI. The CDR3 DNA is TGTGCCAGCAGTTACGTGGCAGAGCAGTTCTTC. This encodes CASSYVAEQFF.

The rearrangement joins TRBV4-2 to TRBJ2-5; 8 bases align to TRBD2. The CDR3 has 15 amino acids. Germline assignment: CDR1 LGHNA and CDR2 YNFKEQ. V lost 0 bases and J lost 2; bases outside the gene matches: 2. The CDR3 nucleotides read TGTGCCAGCAGCCAAGATTCGGGGGGGCAAGAGACCCAGTACTTC. Translation: CASSQDSGGQETQYF.

J is TRBJ1-5 and V is TRBV19; tentatively, D is TRBD1 (6 bases). Germline-derived CDR1 and CDR2 are LNHDA and SQIVND (reference sequence). This CDR3 has 13 amino acids. Trimming removed 5 bases from V and 10 bases from J, with 15 bases in between. CDR3 protein: CASSSGEWGPQHF. For the CDR3, the DNA is TGTGCCAGTAGTTCAGGGGAGTGGGGTCCCCAGCATTTT.

The chain recombines TRBV29-1 with TRBJ2-2, with D possibly being TRBD1 (5 bases). This CDR3 is built from 14 residues. V lost 4 bases and J 3 bases, leaving 12 bases between the germline ends. CDR1 is SQVTM, CDR2 ANQGSEA, per germline. DNA of the CDR3: TGCAGCGTTGTTTCGGACACATACACCGGGGAGCTGTTTTTT. Its protein is CSVVSDTYTGELFF.

This clone was observed a single time. The genes are TRBV19 and TRBJ1-5; D remains ambiguous. Trimming took off 6 bases at V and 2 bases at J, with 8 bases between the two ends. This CDR3 comprises 13 residues. From germline, CDR1 is LNHDA and CDR2 SQIVND (reference sequence). The CDR3 DNA is TGTGCCAGTAGATCAACGGGCAATCAGCCCCAGCATTTT. Translation: CASRSTGNQPQHF.

The chain combines TRBV5-1 with TRBJ2-3, with 10 bases that match TRBD1. Trimming took 6 bases from V and 1 from J; bases not matched to a gene: 5. This CDR3 contains 15 residues. Germline V gene data show CDR1 as SGHRS and CDR2 as YFSETQ. The CDR3 DNA sequence: TGCGCCAGCACCACCGGGACAGGGGGCACAGATACGCAGTATTTT. This encodes CASTTGTGGTDTQYF.

This chain joins TRBV6-5 and TRBJ2-7; no reliable D call. The CDR3 extends over 14 amino acids. Germline values: CDR1 MNHEY, CDR2 SVGAGI. The germline V and J ends were trimmed by 4 bases and 5 bases, with 15 bases remaining between them. CDR3 sequence (DNA): TGTGCCAGCAGTTCATTCTCCGCGGTAGACGAGCAGTACTTC. Residues: CASSSFSAVDEQYF.

The chain is built from TRBV5-4 and TRBJ1-1, with TRBD1 matching 7 bases. The CDR3 consists of 17 residues. Germline V CDR1 and CDR2: SGHNT, YYREEE (reference sequence). V gave up 4 bases and J gave up 0 bases; unmatched junction bases: 12. CDR3 bases: TGTGCCAGCAGCCCACGCTCCACAGGGGCCTTGAACACTGAAGCTTTCTTT. Encoded protein: CASSPRSTGALNTEAFF.

The V call is TRBV20-1, the J call TRBJ1-1; no firm D call. Trimming removed 4 bases from V and 11 bases from J, with 11 bases in between. The CDR3 covers 10 residues. Germline values: CDR1 DFQATT, CDR2 SNEGSKA (reference sequence). The CDR3 bases are TGCAGTGCTACCAAATTTGGCGCTTTCTTT. Translating it yields CSATKFGAFF.

The J gene is TRBJ1-2, the V gene TRBV5-1; 8 positions match TRBD1. The CDR3 is made up of 15 amino acids. Germline trimming cut 5 bases from V and 3 bases from J; bases unmatched to any gene: 9. The germline CDR1 and CDR2 sequences are SGHRS and YFSETQ. CDR3 DNA: TGCGCCAGCAGACTCCCTTCGACAGGGGACTATGGCTACACCTTC. Translated: CASRLPSTGDYGYTF. Together with reference TRBV5-1 and TRBJ1-2, the CDR3 gives the full variable domain: KAGVTQTPRYLIKTRGQQVTLSCSPISGHRSVSWYQQTPGQGLQFLFEYFSETQRNKGNFPGRFSGRQFSNSRSEMNVSTLELGDSALYLCASRLPSTGDYGYTFGSGTRLTVV.

The CDR3 region is CASSERTGAGTGELFF. The CDR3 DNA is TGTGCCAGCAGTGAACGGACAGGGGCGGGCACCGGGGAGCTGTTTTTT. The chain uses TRBV25-1 and TRBJ2-2, with 9 bases matching TRBD1. J lost 4 bases, V lost 2 bases, and 5 bases had no gene match. This CDR3 is 16 amino acids long. The germline V gene encodes CDR1 MGHDK and CDR2 SYGVNS. Drawing the rest from reference TRBV25-1 and TRBJ2-2, the complete variable domain is EADIYQTPRYLVIGTGKKITLECSQTMGHDKMYWYQQDPGMELHLIHYSYGVNSTEKGDLSSESTVSRIRTEHFPLTLESARPSHTSQYLCASSERTGAGTGELFFGEGSRLTVL.

This chain connects TRBV21-1 to TRBJ2-1; the table's D call TRBD2 went unverified against the DNA. TRBV21-1 corresponds to a pseudogene. This CDR3 has 18 residues. CDR3 coding DNA: TGTGCCAGCAGCAAAGCGCTAGCGGGAGGAGGCCCCTACAATGAGCAGTTCTTC. The encoded protein is CASSKALAGGGPYNEQFF.

The chain employs TRBV18 and TRBJ2-1; 11 bases map to TRBD1. V lost 5 bases to trimming and J lost 4 bases; unmatched junction nucleotides: 1. Germline lookup yields CDR1 KGHSH and CDR2 LQKENI. The CDR3 sequence is 14 residues long. The DNA of the CDR3 is TGTGCCAGCTCAGGGACAGGGGGATACAATGAGCAGTTCTTC. As protein: CASSGTGGYNEQFF. The variable domain in full, with the rest retrieved from reference TRBV18 and TRBJ2-1, is NAGVMQNPRHLVRRRGQEARLRCSPMKGHSHVYWYRQLPEEGLKFMVYLQKENIIDESGMPKERFSAEFPKEGPSILRIQQVVRGDSAAYFCASSGTGGYNEQFFGPGTRLTVL.

This clone is a singleton in its sample. One end of the junction fails to match germline, which may point to a read error. V and J are TRBV2 and TRBJ1-5; 9 bases are a match to TRBD1. Per germline, CDR1 SNHLY and CDR2 FYNNEI. The CDR3 extends over 18 amino acids. The CDR3 loop is CASSEGFPGTGNNQPQHF. DNA of the CDR3: TGTGCCAGCAGCGAAGGGTTTCCCGGGACAGGGAACAATCAGCCCCAGCATTTT.

This rearrangement joins TRBV7-9 to TRBJ2-7; no clear D gene. Trimming stripped 5 bases from V and 3 bases from J, with 14 bases between. The CDR3 has 14 amino acids. CDR1 is SEHNR, CDR2 FQNEAQ, per germline (reference sequence). The CDR3 is CASSPGAPDYEQYF. The DNA for the CDR3 is TGTGCCAGCAGCCCCGGTGCCCCTGACTACGAGCAGTACTTC.

The chain is built from TRBV15 and TRBJ1-2, with D possibly matching TRBD1 (5 bases). V lost 1 base, J lost 3 bases, and 15 bases lay in between. Germline V CDR1 and CDR2: LNHNV, YYDKDF (reference sequence). This CDR3 has 16 residues. The CDR3 is CATSRVPWGGDYGYTF. DNA of the CDR3: TGTGCCACCAGCAGAGTCCCCTGGGGGGGGGACTATGGCTACACCTTC.